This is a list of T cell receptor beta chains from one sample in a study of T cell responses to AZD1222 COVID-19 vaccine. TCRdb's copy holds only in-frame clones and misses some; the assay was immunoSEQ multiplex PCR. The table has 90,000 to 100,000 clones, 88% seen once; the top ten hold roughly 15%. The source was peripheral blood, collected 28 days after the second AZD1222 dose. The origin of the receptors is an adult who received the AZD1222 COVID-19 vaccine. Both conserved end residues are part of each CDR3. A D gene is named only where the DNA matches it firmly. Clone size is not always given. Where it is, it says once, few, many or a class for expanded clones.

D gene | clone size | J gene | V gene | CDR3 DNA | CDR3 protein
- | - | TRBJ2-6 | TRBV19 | TGTGCCAGTAGTATAGGACGAACTGGGGCCAACGTCCTGACTTTC | CASSIGRTGANVLTF
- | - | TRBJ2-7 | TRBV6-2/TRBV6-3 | TGTGCCAGCAGTTACAACCGGGCCAGCTCCTACGAGCAGTACTTC | CASSYNRASSYEQYF
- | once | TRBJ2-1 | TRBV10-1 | TGCGCCAGCAGTGATCCCATTTCCTACAATGAGCAGTTCTTC | CASSDPISYNEQFF
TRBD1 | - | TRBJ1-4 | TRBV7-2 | TGTGCCAGCAGAGGGGTGGGGGGACAGATCGATGAAAAACTGTTTTTT | CASRGVGGQIDEKLFF
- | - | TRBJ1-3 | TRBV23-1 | TGCGCCAGTCTAACGCCGCAGAACACCATATATTTT | CASLTPQNTIYF
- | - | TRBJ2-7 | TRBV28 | TGTGCCAGCAGCAGTTTCGGGGGGCCGGGGGCCACAAGGGCCTCCTACGAGCAGTACTTC | CASSSFGGPGATRASYEQYF
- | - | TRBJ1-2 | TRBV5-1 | TGCGCCAGCAGCTCACAATACCAGGGAGCCTATGGCTACACCTTC | CASSSQYQGAYGYTF
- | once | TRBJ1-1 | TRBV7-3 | TGTGCCAGCAGCTCCTACCGAGACACTGAAGCTTTCTTT | CASSSYRDTEAFF
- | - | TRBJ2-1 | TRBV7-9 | TGTGCCAGCAGCTTACGCTCACGTTCCTACAATGAGCAGTTCTTC | CASSLRSRSYNEQFF
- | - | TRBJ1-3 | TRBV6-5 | TGTGCCAGCAGAACGGGTGGACTATCTGGAAACACCATATATTTT | CASRTGGLSGNTIYF